This T cell receptor (beta chain) derives from a study of shared T cell receptors in the human thymus. Using immunoSEQ multiplex PCR, the repertoire was profiled, and TCRdb retains in-frame clones only, with some absent. Of 650,000 to 950,000 clones listed, roughly 88% are singletons. This sample was also put to use in a study of human thymus T cells.

The sample taken for sequencing was thymocytes. This TCR derives from a girl less than two years old with a congenital heart defect.

DNA for the CDR3: TGTGCCAGCAGTGACCAGGGGGCAAGCACAGATACGCAGTATTTT. It codes for CASSDQGASTDTQYF. This chain links TRBV6-4 with TRBJ2-3; 8 bases align to TRBD1. Germline values: CDR1 MRHNA, CDR2 SNTAGT. After removal of 2 bases from V and 0 bases from J, the junction contained 1 base not matched to a gene. This CDR3 comprises 15 residues.